Listed below are T cell receptor beta chains from one sample, sequenced in a study of cytomegalovirus exposure and HLA in healthy donors. This table comes from immunoSEQ multiplex PCR, and its TCRdb copy is limited to in-frame clones, with some not included. The repertoire has under 150,000 clones, approximately 64% of them found once; the top ten carry around 2.5%. Sequencing input: PBMCs. The receptors shown here come from a woman aged 40 to 50 in good health and CMV-seronegative. The conserved cysteine and the conserved F or W are not part of the CDR3 here. Fields, in order: V gene, J gene, CDR3 protein.

V: TRBV7-8
J: TRBJ2-1
CDR3: ASSPVRLAGSYNEQF

V: TRBV5-1
J: TRBJ1-5
CDR3: ASSLGGVSNQPQH

V: TRBV5-1
J: TRBJ1-4
CDR3: ASSSQGQEGEKLF

V: TRBV2
J: TRBJ1-5
CDR3: ASSAPPNALQPQH

V: TRBV25-1
J: TRBJ1-6
CDR3: ASNRDSDNSPLR

V: TRBV27
J: TRBJ1-6
CDR3: ATGVAGSPLH

V: TRBV7-2
J: TRBJ1-1
CDR3: ASSVTRGGTEAF

V: TRBV5-4
J: TRBJ1-4
CDR3: ASSPGERDEKLF

V: TRBV5-1
J: TRBJ2-7
CDR3: ASSLDTTGNPYEQY

V: TRBV9
J: TRBJ2-3
CDR3: ASSPFPSDTDTQY

V: TRBV19
J: TRBJ2-5
CDR3: ASSIRPLGSPETQY

V: TRBV9
J: TRBJ1-6
CDR3: ASSKWTGGDSPLH

V: TRBV4-3
J: TRBJ2-1
CDR3: ASSQDGSGRTHYNEQF

V: TRBV29-1
J: TRBJ1-2
CDR3: SVAPGNYGYT

V: TRBV11-2
J: TRBJ2-1
CDR3: ASSLEGSPYNEQF

V: TRBV9
J: TRBJ2-6
CDR3: ASSVQHGANVLT

V: TRBV2
J: TRBJ1-2
CDR3: ASTQNKYGYT

V: TRBV6-6
J: TRBJ1-1
CDR3: ASSQTGANTEAF

V: TRBV30
J: TRBJ2-7
CDR3: ALILAGLHEQY

V: TRBV2
J: TRBJ1-1
CDR3: ASLKGQMNTEAF

V: TRBV2
J: TRBJ2-5
CDR3: ASQRGLAGGETQY

V: TRBV9
J: TRBJ2-6
CDR3: ASSGPQAPYSGANVLT